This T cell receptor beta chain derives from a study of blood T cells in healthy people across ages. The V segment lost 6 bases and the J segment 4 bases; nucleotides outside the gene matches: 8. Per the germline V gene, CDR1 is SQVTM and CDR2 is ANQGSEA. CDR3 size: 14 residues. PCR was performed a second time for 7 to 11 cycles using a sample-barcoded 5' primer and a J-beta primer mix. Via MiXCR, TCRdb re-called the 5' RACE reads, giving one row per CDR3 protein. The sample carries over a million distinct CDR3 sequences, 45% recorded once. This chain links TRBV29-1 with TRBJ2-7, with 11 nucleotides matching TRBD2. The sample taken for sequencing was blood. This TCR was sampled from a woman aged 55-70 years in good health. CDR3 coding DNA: TGCAGCGTGTTACTAGCGGGAGCACTATACGAGCAGTACTTC. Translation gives CSVLLAGALYEQYF.